The 7 T cell receptor beta chains in this list originate from one sample, sequenced in a study of CD8 T cells in ankylosing spondylitis. MiXCR, run by TCRdb on the 5' RACE reads, gives a single entry per CDR3 protein. The sample contains around 140,000 distinct CDR3 sequences, over 9.5% of which appear only once. Material for sequencing was blood, either unsorted or a sorted T cell fraction (not recorded which). These receptors originate from a female donor with ankylosing spondylitis or in good health (not recorded which).

The gene calls are TRBV28 and TRBJ1-1, with 7 bases matching TRBD1. CDR1 is MDHEN, CDR2 SYDVKM, per germline. This CDR3 has 14 residues. Unmatched junction bases numbered 9, after V lost 5 bases and J lost 6 bases. CDR3 nucleotides: TGTGCCAGCAGTGCTCGACAGGGCATCGCTGAAGCTTTCTTT. Translated, it gives CASSARQGIAEAFF. The variable domain in full, completed from reference TRBV28 and TRBJ1-1, reads DVKVTQSSRYLVKRTGEKVFLECVQDMDHENMFWYRQDPGLGLRLIYFSYDVKMKEKGDIPEGYSVSREKKERFSLILESASTNQTSMYLCASSARQGIAEAFFGQGTRLTVV.

This clonotype was found many times. J is TRBJ2-1 and V is TRBV5-5, with 10 positions matching TRBD2. The V gene end was trimmed by 4 bases and the J gene end by 0 bases; junction bases not matched to a gene: 10. Germline values: CDR1 SGHKS, CDR2 YYEKEE (reference sequence). CDR3 length: 18 residues. CDR3 amino acids: CASSEVGLAAASYNEQFF. Here the CDR3 DNA reads TGTGCCAGCAGCGAAGTAGGACTAGCGGCTGCCTCCTACAATGAGCAGTTCTTC.

The chain's CDR3 is CASTIRVAGELFF. The CDR3 coding sequence is TGTGCCAGCACTATTAGGGTGGCCGGGGAGCTGTTTTTT. This chain connects TRBV6-1 to TRBJ2-2; unclear D gene. Germline V gene sequence: CDR1 MNHNS, CDR2 SASEGT. V was clipped by 7 bases and J by 6 bases, with 12 bases between them. This CDR3 spans 13 amino acids.

This clonotype was observed many times. The chain carries TRBV5-1 and TRBJ2-5, with TRBD1 matching 8 bases. This CDR3 contains 14 residues. CDR1 and CDR2 (germline): SGHRS, YFSETQ. The J segment lost 4 bases and the V segment lost 5 bases, leaving 7 bases of the junction unmatched. CDR3 loop: CASSHGQGAETQYF. CDR3 nucleotide sequence: TGCGCCAGCAGTCATGGACAGGGAGCAGAGACCCAGTACTTC.

This clonotype was observed at least ten times. The chain recombines TRBV11-2 with TRBJ2-2, with D perhaps being TRBD1 or TRBD2 (5 bases each). Germline-derived CDR1 and CDR2 are SGHAT and FQNNGV. This CDR3 has 13 residues. Trimming cost V 1 base and J 7 bases, with 7 bases left between them. The CDR3 spells CASSLGGSGELFF. The CDR3, as DNA: TGTGCCAGCAGCTTAGGGGGGAGCGGGGAGCTGTTTTTT.

This clonotype came up many times. The chain carries TRBV5-1 and TRBJ2-3; TRBD1 matches 7 bases. This CDR3 spans 15 amino acids. V shed 2 bases, J shed 3 bases, and the junction held 6 bases outside the gene matches. Germline V lookup: CDR1 SGHRS, CDR2 YFSETQ. The CDR3 spells CASSFADRLTDTQYF. As DNA, the CDR3 is TGCGCCAGCAGCTTCGCGGACAGGCTTACAGATACGCAGTATTTT.

The chain recombines TRBV12-3 or TRBV12-4 with TRBJ1-1; the D is unclear. The CDR3 is made up of 14 amino acids. The V gene lost 5 bases and the J gene lost 0 bases, with 10 bases spanning the gap. The CDR3 reads CASSPQLMNTEAFF. In DNA, the CDR3 is TGTGCCAGCAGTCCTCAGCTAATGAACACTGAAGCTTTCTTT.